This TCR beta chain was profiled in a study of naive and memory T cell subsets (dated by TCRdb to about 2017). About the study as a whole: Sorted naive and memory T cell subsets from peripheral blood were analyzed in the study using a UMI-based, open-source pipeline for TCR alpha and beta sequencing. Complete agreement was observed between the functional CMV T cell responses and the IgG serology results. RNA was DNase-treated and reverse transcribed with TCR constant-region primers, mostly using SuperScript III.

CDR1 and CDR2, looked up from the germline V gene, are MNHEY and SVGAGI. The CDR3 has 13 amino acids, counting the end cysteine and phenylalanine. Here the CDR3 DNA is all that survives: 39 bases in frame from base 1. Cut back by 5 bases and 0 bases, the V and J ends lie 7 bases apart. The study at large found these results: RNA-based TCR counts may be affected by expression changes linked to T cell activation and differentiation. The repertoire findings for the naive and memory subsets could not be validated, as no ground truth was available. Naive repertoires, especially CD8, contained a few larger clonotypes, possibly memory cells re-expressing CD45RA. Once error correction was done, more than 95% of naive TCR sequences showed up just once, which made the naive abundance distributions much steeper than those of the memory subsets. TCR abundance followed a power law with an exponent that was different for naive and memory subsets but consistent across the three individuals. In both CD4 and CD8 cells, going from naive through CM, EM and EMRA, the Gini index went up while Shannon and inverse Simpson diversity went down. Clonotypes were defined as single alpha or beta chain sequences, not paired alpha/beta receptors.

Regarding this clonotype: What antigen it recognizes has not been identified. No base quality information exists; no much larger clone differs at one position.

TCR alpha and beta chain libraries were amplified separately from the second PCR step onward. To determine each donor's CMV status, fresh PBMCs were stimulated overnight with CMV viral lysate, and IFNgamma production from CD4+ T cells was then assessed. Using Miltenyi beads, CD4 T cells were first positively selected, and CD8 T cells were then positively selected from the CD4-negative fraction. After staining for CD3, CD4, CD8, CD45RA, CD27 and a live/dead dye, cells were sorted on a BD Aria II into four subsets based on CD45RA and CD27. Blood came from a few healthy volunteers, each fractionated into CD4 and CD8 T cells and then into four differentiation subsets. About 110 ml of peripheral blood was taken from each donor, and PBMC were separated by density-gradient centrifugation on Ficoll-Paque PLUS. Sorted cells were lysed in RLT buffer, and RNA was extracted with a Qiagen RNeasy kit and stored at -80°C.

The library was obtained by UMI-ligation and nested PCR. The beta constant-region primer consisted of an equimolar mixture of two oligonucleotides that together covered TRBC1 and TRBC2. Four rounds of PCR were used to amplify ligated cDNA, with nested alpha and beta constant-region primers being used together with the SP2 primer. A single-stranded oligonucleotide bearing the SP2 primer plus a 12-nucleotide UMI was ligated onto the 3' end of the cDNA by T4 RNA ligase 1. The ligation reaction was kept at 16 degrees C for about 20-24 hours. PCR2 was typically performed as a SYBR Green qPCR and was stopped at a predetermined threshold so that over-amplification was prevented. All purifications after the first were performed with Agencourt AMPure XP magnetic beads. Libraries were quantified by Qubit and checked on a TapeStation, with a main peak expected near 650 bp. The pooled libraries were sequenced on an Illumina MiSeq using v2 2x251 paired-end kits, which usually yielded about 0.95-2.1 million reads per sample. Each sample library was pooled at approximately 3.6 nM, and about 5-8% PhiX was included to improve cluster recognition. The study's processing was this. Decombinator assigned V and J genes to Demultiplexor-processed FASTQ reads by tag matching, allowing a single base-pair mismatch. UMIs were used by Collapsinator to correct both sequencing errors and frequency errors arising from PCR heterogeneity. CDR3Translator translated TCRs and extracted CDR3s from the conserved cysteine to the FGXG phenylalanine, flagging non-productive sequences. Repertoires were subsampled to equal numbers of UMI-defined TCRs before Gini, Shannon entropy and inverse Simpson indices were calculated. Power-law fits to clonotype abundance distributions were performed by maximum likelihood within the linear range. When run on a single naive CD8 sample, MIGEC and the pipeline yielded similar UMI counts, similar unique TCR numbers and similar clonal distributions. One analysis removed from the naive repertoire any naive TCRs that were also present in any memory subset from the same donor. The repertoires were searched for about 7,300 CMV-associated CDR3 sequences that had been compiled from VDJdb and a published dataset. In TCRdb, the public reads were trimmed at Q25 with fastp and aligned with MiXCR, with productive beta chains retained. Under each unique CDR3 protein, matching rows form one entry showing the most common genes and DNA. TCRdb's processing, not the study's, gives the V and J calls here. Within this sample are about 82,000 distinct CDR3 sequences, with about 10% of them counted one time only. The top ten constitute roughly 1.2% of the sample.

Sequenced sample: naive CD8+ T cells from blood. The sample's cell subset or site, from its label and the paper: naive T cells, CD45RA high CD27+. The origin of this receptor is a human donor in good health. The V gene is TRBV6-5 and the J gene is TRBJ1-1, with the D gene not confidently named. The CDR3 protein: CASSVALNTEAFF. Read as DNA, the sequence is TGTGCCAGCAGTGTTGCGTTGAACACTGAAGCTTTCTTT.